The sequence of this T cell receptor beta chain was determined in a study of T-cell reconstitution after alpha-beta-depleted transplantation in children. Researchers prepared the TCRbeta library using unique molecular identifiers, the study reports. TCRdb itself ran the PCR reads through MiXCR, one entry per CDR3 protein. The table has about 610,000 distinct CDR3 sequences, 8% to 11% seen once; the top ten hold approximately 4.1%. Sequences were derived from PBMCs from the stem cell graft donor, sampled from the stem cell graft. This TCR was sampled from a human donor who donated a stem cell graft to a child with acute myeloid leukemia.

The CDR3 loop reads CASSYFSGRGSNYGYTF. CDR3 nucleotides: TGTGCCAGCAGTTACTTCTCCGGACGTGGTAGTAACTATGGCTACACCTTC. The chain has TRBV6-5 and TRBJ1-2, with D hard to call. Germline assignment: CDR1 MNHEY and CDR2 SVGAGI. CDR3 length: 17 residues. V lost 1 base to trimming and J lost 1 base, with 16 bases between them.